Sequencing of this T cell receptor beta chain was carried out in a study of blood T cell repertoires in COVID-19. The wider study: The samples span acute and convalescent COVID-19 from the United States, Italy and Spain.

With 1 base removed from V and 6 bases from J, the gap between germline ends came to 13 bases. The CDR3 is made up of 15 amino acids. Germline values: CDR1 MNHEY, CDR2 SMNVEV (reference sequence). The table came from immunoSEQ multiplex PCR; TCRdb's copy has only in-frame clones and leaves some out. The sample lists some 97,000 clones; about 80% were seen once. Sample: peripheral blood. This sequence joins TRBV27 and TRBJ2-1; D might be TRBD1 (6 bases). The TCR comes from an older man with active or convalescent COVID-19. The DNA for the CDR3 is TGTGCCAGCAGTTTATGGACAGAATCCCTCAATGAGCAGTTCTTC. Its protein is CASSLWTESLNEQFF.